Given below is one T cell receptor (beta chain) in context. Antigen specificity is unknown. The data belong to a study of T cells in Graves' hyperthyroidism and ophthalmopathy. The wider study: Peripheral blood sampling occurred at initial diagnosis, before any treatment.

Study-wide findings and caveats: Most thyroid clonotypes expanded above 0.001 were also detected in blood.

Regions amplified from RNA transcripts were the TCR beta CDR3 regions. A set of HTBI primers served as the primers for a first-round RT-PCR of the TCR CDR3. TCRdb itself ran the multiplex PCR reads through MiXCR, one entry per CDR3 protein. The table records 640,000 or so distinct CDR3 sequences, 14% to 15% of them present only once. The CDR3 is made up of 13 amino acids. V was clipped by 4 bases and J by 5 bases; unmatched bases: 5. The TCR sequence derives from a woman between 40 and 55 years old with Graves' ophthalmopathy. This chain uses TRBV12-3 or TRBV12-4 with TRBJ2-7, with 7 bases lining up with TRBD1. Sequencing was done on a sample of blood. CDR3 sequence: CASSSPGGNEQYF. The CDR3, as DNA: TGTGCCAGCAGTTCACCAGGGGGAAACGAGCAGTACTTC.